Sequencing of this T cell receptor beta chain was carried out in a study of blood T cell repertoires in COVID-19. Here immunoSEQ multiplex PCR was the method, and the copy in TCRdb shows in-frame clones only, minus some. The sample consists of fewer than 500,000 clones, around 89% of them appearing once. Sequencing used PBMCs or T cells enriched from blood (not recorded which). The TCR comes from a woman aged 25 to 39 with acute COVID-19.

CDR3 loop: CASSFLGRGVVQPQHF. The CDR3 DNA reads as TGTGCCAGCAGTTTTTTGGGCCGGGGGGTCGTTCAGCCCCAGCATTTT. The rearrangement links TRBV28 to TRBJ1-5; tentatively, D is TRBD1 (5 bases). The CDR3 runs to 16 residues. Germline V gives CDR1 MDHEN, CDR2 SYDVKM. The ends were cut back, 3 bases at V and 6 bases at J, with 18 bases in the middle. Full variable domain (remainder filled in from reference TRBV28 and TRBJ1-5): DVKVTQSSRYLVKRTGEKVFLECVQDMDHENMFWYRQDPGLGLRLIYFSYDVKMKEKGDIPEGYSVSREKKERFSLILESASTNQTSMYLCASSFLGRGVVQPQHFGDGTRLSIL.